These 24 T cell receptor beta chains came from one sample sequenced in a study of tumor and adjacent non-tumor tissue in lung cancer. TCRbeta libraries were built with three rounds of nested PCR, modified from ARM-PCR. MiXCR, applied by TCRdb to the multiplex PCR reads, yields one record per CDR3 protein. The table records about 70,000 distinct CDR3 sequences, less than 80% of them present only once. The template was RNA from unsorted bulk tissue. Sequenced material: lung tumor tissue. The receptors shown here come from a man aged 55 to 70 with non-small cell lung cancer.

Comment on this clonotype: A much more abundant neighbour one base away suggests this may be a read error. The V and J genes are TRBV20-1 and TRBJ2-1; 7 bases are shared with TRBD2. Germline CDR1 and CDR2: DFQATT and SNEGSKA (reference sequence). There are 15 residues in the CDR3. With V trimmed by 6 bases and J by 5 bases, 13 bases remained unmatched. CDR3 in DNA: TGCAGTGCACAGAACTCCACTAGCGCCGACAATGAGCAGTTCTTC. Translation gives CSAQNSTSADNEQFF.

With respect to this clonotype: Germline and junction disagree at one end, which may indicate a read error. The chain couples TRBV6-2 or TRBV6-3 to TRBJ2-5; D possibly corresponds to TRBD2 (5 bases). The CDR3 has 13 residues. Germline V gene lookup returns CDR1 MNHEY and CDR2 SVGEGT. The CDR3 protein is CASGPTSGETRYF. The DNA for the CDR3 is TGTGCCAGCGGCCCTACTAGTGGAGAGACCCGGTATTTC.

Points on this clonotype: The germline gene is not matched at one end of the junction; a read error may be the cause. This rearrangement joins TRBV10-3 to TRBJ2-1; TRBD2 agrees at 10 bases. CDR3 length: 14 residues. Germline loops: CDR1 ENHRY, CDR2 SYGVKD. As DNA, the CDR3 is TGTATCATCAGCCCTAGCGGGAGCAACAAAGAGCAGTTCTTC. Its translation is CIISPSGSNKEQFF.

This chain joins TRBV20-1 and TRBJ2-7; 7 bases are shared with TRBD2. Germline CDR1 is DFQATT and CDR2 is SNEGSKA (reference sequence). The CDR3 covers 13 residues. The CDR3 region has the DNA TGCAATGTTAGGCCTAGCGGTTACTACGAGCAGTACTTC. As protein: CNVRPSGYYEQYF.

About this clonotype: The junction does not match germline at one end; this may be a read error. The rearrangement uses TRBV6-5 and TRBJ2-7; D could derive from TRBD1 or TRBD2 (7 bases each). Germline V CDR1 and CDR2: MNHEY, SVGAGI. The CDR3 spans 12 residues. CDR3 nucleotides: TGTGTCAGCAGCAGGGGGGGCTACGAGCAGCACTTC. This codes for CVSSRGGYEQHF.

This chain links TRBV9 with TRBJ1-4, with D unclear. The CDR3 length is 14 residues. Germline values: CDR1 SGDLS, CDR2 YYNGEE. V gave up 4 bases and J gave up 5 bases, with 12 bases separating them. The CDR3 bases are TGTGCCAGCAGCCCCAGACCGGTAAATGAAAAACTGTTTTTT. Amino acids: CASSPRPVNEKLFF.

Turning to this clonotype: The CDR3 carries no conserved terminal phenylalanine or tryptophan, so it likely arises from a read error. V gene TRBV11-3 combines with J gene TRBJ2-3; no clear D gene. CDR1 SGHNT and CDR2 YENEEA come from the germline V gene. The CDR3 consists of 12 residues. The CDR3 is CASGLHTDTQYL. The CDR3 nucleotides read TGTGCCAGCGGCTTACATACAGATACGCAGTATCTT.

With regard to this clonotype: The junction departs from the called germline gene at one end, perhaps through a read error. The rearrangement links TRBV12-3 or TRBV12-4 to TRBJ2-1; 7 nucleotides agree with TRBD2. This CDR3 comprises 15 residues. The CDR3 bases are TGTACCAGCAGTTTACCTCAGCGGGGCCACAATGAGCAGTTCTTC. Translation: CTSSLPQRGHNEQFF.

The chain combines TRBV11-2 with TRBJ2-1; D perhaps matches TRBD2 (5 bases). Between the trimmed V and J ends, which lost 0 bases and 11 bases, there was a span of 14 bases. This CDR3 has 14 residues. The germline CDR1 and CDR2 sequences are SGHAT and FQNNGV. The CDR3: CASSLESRRMKQFF. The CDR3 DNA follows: TGTGCCAGCAGCTTAGAGAGCAGGAGGATGAAGCAGTTCTTC.

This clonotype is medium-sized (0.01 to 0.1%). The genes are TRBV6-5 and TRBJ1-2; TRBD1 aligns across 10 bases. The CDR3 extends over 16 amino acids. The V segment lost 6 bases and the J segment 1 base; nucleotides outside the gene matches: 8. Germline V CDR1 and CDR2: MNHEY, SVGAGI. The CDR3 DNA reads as TGTGCCAGCAGAGCCCGGACAGGGGGGAGTAACTATGGCTACACCTTC. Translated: CASRARTGGSNYGYTF.

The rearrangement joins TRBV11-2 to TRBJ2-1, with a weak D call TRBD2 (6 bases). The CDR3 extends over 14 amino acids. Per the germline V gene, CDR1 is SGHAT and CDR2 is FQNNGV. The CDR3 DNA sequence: TGTGCTAGCGGCTTAGATCCGGCAGCCTCCGAGCAGTTCTTC. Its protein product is CASGLDPAASEQFF. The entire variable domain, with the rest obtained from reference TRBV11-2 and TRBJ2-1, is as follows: EAGVAQSPRYKIIEKRQSVAFWCNPISGHATLYWYQQILGQGPKLLIQFQNNGVVDDSQLPKDRFSAERLKGVDSTLKIQPAKLEDSAVYLCASGLDPAASEQFFGPGTRLTVL.

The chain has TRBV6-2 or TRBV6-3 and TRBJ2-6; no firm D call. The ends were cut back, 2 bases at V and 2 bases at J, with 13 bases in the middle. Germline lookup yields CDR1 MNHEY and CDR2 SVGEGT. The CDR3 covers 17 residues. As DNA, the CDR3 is TGTGCCAGCAGTTACAGCCATCTACAGACTGGGGCCAACGTCCTGACTTTC. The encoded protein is CASSYSHLQTGANVLTF.

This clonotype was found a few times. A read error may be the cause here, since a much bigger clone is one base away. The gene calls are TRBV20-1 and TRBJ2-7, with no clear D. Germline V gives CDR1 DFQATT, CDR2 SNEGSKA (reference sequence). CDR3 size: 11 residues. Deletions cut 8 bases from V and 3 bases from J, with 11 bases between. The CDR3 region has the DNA TGCAGTATAGGGAAATTCTACGAGCAGTACTTC. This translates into CSIGKFYEQYF.

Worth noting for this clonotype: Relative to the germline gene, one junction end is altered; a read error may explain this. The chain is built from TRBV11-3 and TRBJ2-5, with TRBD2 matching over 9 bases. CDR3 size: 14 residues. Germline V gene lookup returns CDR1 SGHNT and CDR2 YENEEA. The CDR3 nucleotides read TGTGCCAACAGCCCTAGCGGGACCGGGGAGACCCAATACTTC. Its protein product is CANSPSGTGETQYF. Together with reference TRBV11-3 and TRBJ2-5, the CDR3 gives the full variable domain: EAGVVQSPRYKIIEKKQPVAFWCNPISGHNTLYWYLQNLGQGPELLIRYENEEAVDDSQLPKDRFSAERLKGVDSTLKIQPAELGDSAVYLCANSPSGTGETQYFGPGTRLLVL.

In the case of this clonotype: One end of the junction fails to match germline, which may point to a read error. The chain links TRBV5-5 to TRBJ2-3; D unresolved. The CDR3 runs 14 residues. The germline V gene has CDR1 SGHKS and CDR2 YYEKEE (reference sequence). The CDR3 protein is CASSLGGVVDTQYF. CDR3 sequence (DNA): TGTGCCAGCAGCTTGGGCGGCGTTGTGGATACGCAGTATTTC.

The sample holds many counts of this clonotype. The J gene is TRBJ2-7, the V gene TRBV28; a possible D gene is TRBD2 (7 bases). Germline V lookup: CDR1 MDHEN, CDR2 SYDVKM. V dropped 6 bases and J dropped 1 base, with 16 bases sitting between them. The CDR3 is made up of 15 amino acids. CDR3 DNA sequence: TGTGCCAGCAGGGGGAGGGGGGAAAAATCCTACGAGCAGTACTTC. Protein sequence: CASRGRGEKSYEQYF.

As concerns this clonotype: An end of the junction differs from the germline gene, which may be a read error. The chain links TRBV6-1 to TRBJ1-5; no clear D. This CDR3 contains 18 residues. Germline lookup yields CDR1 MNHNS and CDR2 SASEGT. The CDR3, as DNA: TGTGCCAGCAGTGAATTGGGAATACAAACCCTTAGCGATCAGCCCCAGCATTTT. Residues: CASSELGIQTLSDQPQHF.

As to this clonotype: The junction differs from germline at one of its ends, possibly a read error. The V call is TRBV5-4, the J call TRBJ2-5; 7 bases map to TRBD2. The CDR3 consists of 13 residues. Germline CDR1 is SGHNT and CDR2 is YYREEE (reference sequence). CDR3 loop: CASSGDPGENQYF. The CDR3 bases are TGTGCAAGCAGCGGGGACCCCGGGGAGAATCAGTACTTC.

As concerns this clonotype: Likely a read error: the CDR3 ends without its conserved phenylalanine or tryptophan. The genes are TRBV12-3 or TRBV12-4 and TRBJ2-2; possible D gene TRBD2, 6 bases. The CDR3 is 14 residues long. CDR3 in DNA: TGTGCCAGCAGTTTCGGAGGGCGGTCCGGGGTGCTGTTTTTA. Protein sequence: CASSFGGRSGVLFL.

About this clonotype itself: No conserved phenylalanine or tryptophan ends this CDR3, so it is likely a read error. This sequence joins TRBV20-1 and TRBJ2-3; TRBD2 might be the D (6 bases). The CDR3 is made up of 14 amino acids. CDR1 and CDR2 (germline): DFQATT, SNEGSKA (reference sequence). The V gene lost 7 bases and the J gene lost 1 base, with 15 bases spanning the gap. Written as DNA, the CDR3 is TGCAGTGTTGACGGGAGTATGGGCACAGATACGCAGTATTCT. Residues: CSVDGSMGTDTQYS.

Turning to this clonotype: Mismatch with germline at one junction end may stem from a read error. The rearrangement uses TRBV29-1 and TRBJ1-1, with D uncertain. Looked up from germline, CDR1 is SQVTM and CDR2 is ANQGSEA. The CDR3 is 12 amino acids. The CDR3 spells CRVELGPAGAFF. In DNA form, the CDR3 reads TGCAGAGTTGAACTCGGACCGGCTGGAGCTTTCTTT.

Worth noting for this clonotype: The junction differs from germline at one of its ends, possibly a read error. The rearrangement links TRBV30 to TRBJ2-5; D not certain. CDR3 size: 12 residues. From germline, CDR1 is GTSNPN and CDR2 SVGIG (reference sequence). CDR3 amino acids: CDWSVQIEAQYF. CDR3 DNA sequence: TGTGACTGGAGTGTACAGATAGAGGCACAGTACTTC.

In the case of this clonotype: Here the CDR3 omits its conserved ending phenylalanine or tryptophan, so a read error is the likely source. CDR3 DNA sequence: TGCAGTGCTAGTGGGGACAGGGAAGGTATTGAAGCTTTCTCT. This encodes CSASGDREGIEAFS. The V and J genes are TRBV20-1 and TRBJ1-1; 9 bases align to TRBD1. V shed 3 bases, J shed 7 bases, and the junction held 9 bases outside the gene matches. The V gene's germline CDR1 is DFQATT and CDR2 SNEGSKA (reference sequence). This CDR3 spans 14 amino acids.

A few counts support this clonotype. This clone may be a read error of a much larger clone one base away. CDR3 region: CNARQSGREYQPQHF. DNA for the CDR3: TGCAATGCTAGACAGTCAGGCAGGGAGTATCAGCCCCAGCATTTT. The V call is TRBV20-1, the J call TRBJ1-5; possibly TRBD1 for D (5 bases). This CDR3 has 15 residues. The germline V gene has CDR1 DFQATT and CDR2 SNEGSKA (reference sequence).